The present T cell receptor beta chain was sequenced within a study of blood T cell repertoires in COVID-19. Enrollees, about 18 to 90 years old, lived in 24 US areas. CDR1 and CDR2 (germline): SGHNT, YYREEE (reference sequence). This CDR3 is built from 13 residues. The germline V and J ends were trimmed by 2 bases and 5 bases, with 10 bases remaining between them. Sequencing used immunoSEQ multiplex PCR; TCRdb keeps in-frame clones, though not all of them. The sample includes about 190,000 clones, about four fifths seen only once; the top ten take 3% to 3.5%. This TCR was sampled from a woman aged 25 to 39 who had recovered from COVID-19. The genes are TRBV5-4 and TRBJ1-1; D uncertain. Sequences were obtained from PBMCs or T cells enriched from blood (not recorded which). The CDR3 here is CASSFGEGTEAFF. The CDR3, as DNA: TGTGCCAGCAGCTTTGGGGAGGGTACTGAAGCTTTCTTT.